The rows below give T cell receptor beta chains drawn from one sample of a study of blood T cell repertoires in COVID-19. TCRdb's table, derived via immunoSEQ multiplex PCR, lists solely in-frame clones and lacks some. The data contain hundreds of thousands of clones, under 90% of them singletons. The sequencing sample was made of PBMCs or T cells enriched from blood (not recorded which). The receptors were gathered from a woman between 40 and 55 years old who had been exposed to COVID-19. CDR3s include the opening cysteine and the closing phenylalanine or tryptophan. Each record gives: J gene, clone size, D gene, V gene, CDR3 DNA, CDR3 protein. A D gene is named only where the DNA matches it firmly. Expanded clones get a size class; other rows say once, few or many, or leave the size out.

j_gene: TRBJ1-2
abundance: -
d_gene: -
v_gene: TRBV6-1
CDR3nt: TGTGCCAGCAGTGCCGGGACATTGATAGGCCTAGGGTATGGCTACACCTTC
CDR3aa: CASSAGTLIGLGYGYTF

j_gene: TRBJ1-4
abundance: -
d_gene: -
v_gene: TRBV21-1
CDR3nt: TGTGCCAGCACCCGACAGGGGGCGATTCTGGATAATGAAAAACTGTTTTTT
CDR3aa: CASTRQGAILDNEKLFF

j_gene: TRBJ2-7
abundance: -
d_gene: TRBD2
v_gene: TRBV30
CDR3nt: TGTGCCTGGAGTGGGGGGAGGGCCTACGAGCAGTACTTC
CDR3aa: CAWSGGRAYEQYF

j_gene: TRBJ2-3
abundance: once
d_gene: -
v_gene: TRBV11-3
CDR3nt: TGTGCCAGCAGCTCGTTGGGGGGTACAGATACGCAGTATTTT
CDR3aa: CASSSLGGTDTQYF

j_gene: TRBJ1-6
abundance: -
d_gene: -
v_gene: TRBV5-6
CDR3nt: TGTGCCAGCAGCTTGGACGCCAGGGGCCCTAATTCACCCCTCCACTTT
CDR3aa: CASSLDARGPNSPLHF

j_gene: TRBJ1-2
abundance: -
d_gene: TRBD1
v_gene: TRBV28
CDR3nt: TGTGCCAGCAGTTTTCCTGGGGGAGACAGGGACTATGGCTACACCTTC
CDR3aa: CASSFPGGDRDYGYTF

j_gene: TRBJ2-2
abundance: -
d_gene: -
v_gene: TRBV30
CDR3nt: TGTGCCTGGAGTGCCCAGGGGACCGGGGAGCTGTTTTTT
CDR3aa: CAWSAQGTGELFF

j_gene: TRBJ2-7
abundance: -
d_gene: TRBD2
v_gene: TRBV7-9
CDR3nt: TGTGCCAGCAGTTCATCTAGCGGGGGGGCCTGGGAGCAGTACTTC
CDR3aa: CASSSSSGGAWEQYF

j_gene: TRBJ2-5
abundance: -
d_gene: -
v_gene: TRBV2
CDR3nt: TGTGCCAGCACCAATACATGGCAGGGGGAGACCCAGTACTTC
CDR3aa: CASTNTWQGETQYF

j_gene: TRBJ1-2
abundance: -
d_gene: TRBD1
v_gene: TRBV28
CDR3nt: TGTGCCAGCAGTTTGGTGACAGGGAATGTTGGTGGCTACACCTTC
CDR3aa: CASSLVTGNVGGYTF

j_gene: TRBJ1-6
abundance: -
d_gene: TRBD1
v_gene: TRBV9
CDR3nt: TGTGCCAGCAGCGGAGACAGGGGGAATTCACCCCTCCACTTT
CDR3aa: CASSGDRGNSPLHF

j_gene: TRBJ2-7
abundance: -
d_gene: TRBD1
v_gene: TRBV10-3
CDR3nt: TGTGCCATAATCGGGACAGGTGCCTACGAGCAGTACTTC
CDR3aa: CAIIGTGAYEQYF

j_gene: TRBJ1-1
abundance: -
d_gene: -
v_gene: TRBV11-1
CDR3nt: TGTGCCAGCAGCTCTGGAAGCCCGCGGACTGAAGCTTTCTTT
CDR3aa: CASSSGSPRTEAFF

j_gene: TRBJ1-2
abundance: -
d_gene: -
v_gene: TRBV12-3/TRBV12-4
CDR3nt: TGTGCCAGCAGTAAAGCCTCCGGTGGCTACACCTTC
CDR3aa: CASSKASGGYTF

j_gene: TRBJ1-2
abundance: many
d_gene: -
v_gene: TRBV2
CDR3nt: TGTGCCAGCAATAAATTAGGCGGGCAGGGGATTTATGGCTACACCTTC
CDR3aa: CASNKLGGQGIYGYTF

j_gene: TRBJ1-5
abundance: -
d_gene: TRBD1
v_gene: TRBV19
CDR3nt: TGTGCCAGCAAGACAGGGATTCAGCCCCAGCATTTT
CDR3aa: CASKTGIQPQHF

j_gene: TRBJ1-5
abundance: -
d_gene: TRBD1
v_gene: TRBV3-1/TRBV3-2
CDR3nt: TGTGCCAGCAGCCAATGGACAGGGGAGGCTCAGCCCCAGCATTTT
CDR3aa: CASSQWTGEAQPQHF

j_gene: TRBJ1-1
abundance: -
d_gene: -
v_gene: TRBV6-1
CDR3nt: TGTGCCAGCAGTGAAGGGACCCCAGGAGGCGCTGAAGCTTTCTTT
CDR3aa: CASSEGTPGGAEAFF

j_gene: TRBJ2-5
abundance: -
d_gene: TRBD2
v_gene: TRBV9
CDR3nt: TGTGCCAGCAGCGCAGAACTAGCGGGGGGGCTGGAGACCCAGTACTTC
CDR3aa: CASSAELAGGLETQYF

j_gene: TRBJ1-1
abundance: -
d_gene: -
v_gene: TRBV27
CDR3nt: TGTGCCAGCAGTTTACGTGCCAGGGTGAACACTGAAGCTTTCTTT
CDR3aa: CASSLRARVNTEAFF

j_gene: TRBJ2-7
abundance: -
d_gene: -
v_gene: TRBV10-3
CDR3nt: TGTGCCATCAGTGAGCTAGGGAGCTCCTACGAGCAGTACTTC
CDR3aa: CAISELGSSYEQYF

j_gene: TRBJ1-1
abundance: -
d_gene: -
v_gene: TRBV20-1
CDR3nt: TGCAGTGCTCCGGAGGGAACTGAAGCTTTCTTT
CDR3aa: CSAPEGTEAFF

j_gene: TRBJ1-5
abundance: -
d_gene: -
v_gene: TRBV2
CDR3nt: TGTGCCAGCAGTGAATCCAGACAGACCAGCAATCAGCCCCAGCATTTT
CDR3aa: CASSESRQTSNQPQHF

j_gene: TRBJ2-3
abundance: once
d_gene: -
v_gene: TRBV5-1
CDR3nt: TGCGCCAGCAGCTTGGGGGCAGGGGGGAGCACAGATACGCAGTATTTT
CDR3aa: CASSLGAGGSTDTQYF

j_gene: TRBJ1-2
abundance: once
d_gene: -
v_gene: TRBV11-2
CDR3nt: TGTGCCAGCAGCCCAGCCGACAGTACGACCGCGGGCTACACCTTC
CDR3aa: CASSPADSTTAGYTF

j_gene: TRBJ1-2
abundance: -
d_gene: -
v_gene: TRBV2
CDR3nt: TGTGCCAGCAGTAGAGGGCGGTATGGCTACACCTTC
CDR3aa: CASSRGRYGYTF

j_gene: TRBJ2-7
abundance: -
d_gene: -
v_gene: TRBV6-5
CDR3nt: TGTGCCAGCATGCTGGACAAAGGTCGAGACGAGCAGTACTTC
CDR3aa: CASMLDKGRDEQYF

j_gene: TRBJ2-1
abundance: once
d_gene: -
v_gene: TRBV4-1
CDR3nt: TGCGCCAGCAGCCAAGATCGGCCGGCCCATCCCCAGGACAATGAGCAGTTCTTC
CDR3aa: CASSQDRPAHPQDNEQFF

j_gene: TRBJ1-2
abundance: -
d_gene: -
v_gene: TRBV19
CDR3nt: TGTGCCAGTAGTATGGACAGACGCTATGGCTACACCTTC
CDR3aa: CASSMDRRYGYTF

j_gene: TRBJ1-2
abundance: few
d_gene: TRBD1
v_gene: TRBV7-3
CDR3nt: TGTGCCAGCAGCTCAGCCGGGACAGGGGCTAACTATGGCTACACCTTC
CDR3aa: CASSSAGTGANYGYTF

j_gene: TRBJ2-2
abundance: -
d_gene: -
v_gene: TRBV9
CDR3nt: TGTGCCAGCAGCGTAGCGGGGAACACCGGGGAGCTGTTTTTT
CDR3aa: CASSVAGNTGELFF

j_gene: TRBJ1-2
abundance: -
d_gene: TRBD1
v_gene: TRBV28
CDR3nt: TGTGCCAGCAGTACCGGGACAGGGGGCGAAGGCTACACCTTC
CDR3aa: CASSTGTGGEGYTF

j_gene: TRBJ2-7
abundance: -
d_gene: -
v_gene: TRBV28
CDR3nt: TGTGCCAGCACCCTCGGGACACTAGAGCAGTACTTC
CDR3aa: CASTLGTLEQYF

j_gene: TRBJ1-2
abundance: -
d_gene: -
v_gene: TRBV2
CDR3nt: TGTGCCAGCAGGGACCAGAGGGGGGGAGTAGGCTATGGCTACACCTTC
CDR3aa: CASRDQRGGVGYGYTF

j_gene: TRBJ1-3
abundance: -
d_gene: -
v_gene: TRBV30
CDR3nt: TGTGCCTGGAGTATCGGGGGGGGTCGTGGAAACACCATATATTTT
CDR3aa: CAWSIGGGRGNTIYF

j_gene: TRBJ1-2
abundance: -
d_gene: -
v_gene: TRBV6-5
CDR3nt: TGTGCCAGCAGTCCCCGCGGGGGAGGCTATGGCTACACCTTC
CDR3aa: CASSPRGGGYGYTF

j_gene: TRBJ2-3
abundance: -
d_gene: -
v_gene: TRBV7-3
CDR3nt: TGTGCCAGCAGCCCTCAACGTGGACTCCTGGATACGCAGTATTTT
CDR3aa: CASSPQRGLLDTQYF

j_gene: TRBJ1-5
abundance: few
d_gene: -
v_gene: TRBV6-6
CDR3nt: TGTGCCAGCAGTTACTTTGACATGGGCAATCAGCCCCAGCATTTT
CDR3aa: CASSYFDMGNQPQHF

j_gene: TRBJ1-1
abundance: -
d_gene: TRBD1
v_gene: TRBV4-2
CDR3nt: TGTGCCAGCAGCCCTACAGGGGTGGACACTGAAGCTTTCTTT
CDR3aa: CASSPTGVDTEAFF

j_gene: TRBJ2-3
abundance: -
d_gene: -
v_gene: TRBV5-4
CDR3nt: TGTGCCAGCAGCAATCGACAGGGCACAGATACGCAGTATTTT
CDR3aa: CASSNRQGTDTQYF

j_gene: TRBJ2-7
abundance: -
d_gene: -
v_gene: TRBV7-2
CDR3nt: TGTGCCAGCAGCTTAGCGCTAAACAGCGGCGAGCAGTACTTC
CDR3aa: CASSLALNSGEQYF

j_gene: TRBJ1-1
abundance: -
d_gene: -
v_gene: TRBV6-5
CDR3nt: TGTGCCAGCACCGGGGGGGCTGGGACTTCGGAAGCTTTCTTT
CDR3aa: CASTGGAGTSEAFF

j_gene: TRBJ1-5
abundance: -
d_gene: -
v_gene: TRBV27
CDR3nt: TGTGCCAGCAGTTTCCGACTCCCGGCGGATCAGCCCCAGCATTTT
CDR3aa: CASSFRLPADQPQHF

j_gene: TRBJ2-5
abundance: -
d_gene: -
v_gene: TRBV18
CDR3nt: TGTGCCAGCTCACCGGGGGAGGATCAAGAGACCCAGTACTTC
CDR3aa: CASSPGEDQETQYF

j_gene: TRBJ2-2
abundance: few
d_gene: -
v_gene: TRBV11-2
CDR3nt: TGTGCCAGCAGCTTAGGAACTCTTGTCGCCGGGGAGCTGTTTTTT
CDR3aa: CASSLGTLVAGELFF

j_gene: TRBJ1-1
abundance: -
d_gene: -
v_gene: TRBV6-2/TRBV6-3
CDR3nt: TGTGCCAGCAGCCCCAGGGATGAAGCTTTCTTT
CDR3aa: CASSPRDEAFF

j_gene: TRBJ1-1
abundance: -
d_gene: -
v_gene: TRBV18
CDR3nt: TGTGCCAGCTCACCACTGGTTACTGATACTGAAGCTTTCTTT
CDR3aa: CASSPLVTDTEAFF

j_gene: TRBJ1-1
abundance: -
d_gene: -
v_gene: TRBV13
CDR3nt: TGTGCCAGCAGCTTAGGTGGGGCCCGGGACACTGAAGCTTTCTTT
CDR3aa: CASSLGGARDTEAFF

j_gene: TRBJ2-7
abundance: -
d_gene: -
v_gene: TRBV27
CDR3nt: TGTGCCAGCAGTCCGAAACTGGGACTCGTGGAATACTTC
CDR3aa: CASSPKLGLVEYF

j_gene: TRBJ1-5
abundance: many
d_gene: TRBD1
v_gene: TRBV28
CDR3nt: TGTGCCAGCAGTTCCAACAGGGGAGGAGGCAATCAGCCCCAGCATTTT
CDR3aa: CASSSNRGGGNQPQHF

j_gene: TRBJ1-6
abundance: -
d_gene: TRBD1
v_gene: TRBV5-1
CDR3nt: TGCGCCAGCAGCTTTGGGGGGCAGGGGGGTAATTCACCCCTCCACTTT
CDR3aa: CASSFGGQGGNSPLHF